This T cell receptor (beta chain) was recorded in a study of vaccination and CD4 T cells after COVID-19. Background on the study: Six men and four women formed the convalescents, two being Hispanic.

Cultured CD4+ T cell DNA underwent sequencing with the Oncomine TCR Beta short-read assay. TCRdb re-derived calls from the PCR reads in MiXCR, one entry per CDR3 protein. The table shows 12,000 or so distinct CDR3 sequences, with around 20% occurring only once. Treatment specified: approximately nine-day PBMC culture with coronavirus spike peptide pools or control peptides (ViraFEST assay). The dates of positive PCR tests extended from March through December 2020 and came before the US Alpha, Beta and Delta variants. The V gene's germline CDR1 is MNHEY and CDR2 SVGAGI. The V and J ends lost 4 bases and 4 bases respectively, with 16 bases between them. This CDR3 region has 15 residues. Of note for this clonotype: The target antigen is unknown.

This chain uses TRBV6-5 with TRBJ1-2; tentative D call: TRBD1 (5 bases). This TCR derives from a human donor who had recovered from COVID-19. Sequenced here: CD4+ T cells from blood, cultured in vitro, sampled after SARS-CoV-2 vaccination. The CDR3 loop reads CASSCSGGSGYGYTF. The CDR3 coding sequence is TGTGCCAGCAGTTGCTCCGGGGGGTCGGGCTATGGCTACACCTTC.